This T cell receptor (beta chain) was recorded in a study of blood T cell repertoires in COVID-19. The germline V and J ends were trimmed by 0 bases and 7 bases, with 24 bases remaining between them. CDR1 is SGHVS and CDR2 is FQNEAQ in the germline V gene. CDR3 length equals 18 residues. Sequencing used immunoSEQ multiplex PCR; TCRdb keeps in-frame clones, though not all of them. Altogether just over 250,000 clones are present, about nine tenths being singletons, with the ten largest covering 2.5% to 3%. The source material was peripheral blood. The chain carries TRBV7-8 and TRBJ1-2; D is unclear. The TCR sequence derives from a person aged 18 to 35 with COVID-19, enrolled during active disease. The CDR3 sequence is CASSLAYHKPTGGSGYTF. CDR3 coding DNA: TGTGCCAGCAGCTTAGCGTACCACAAGCCAACGGGAGGGTCTGGCTACACCTTC.